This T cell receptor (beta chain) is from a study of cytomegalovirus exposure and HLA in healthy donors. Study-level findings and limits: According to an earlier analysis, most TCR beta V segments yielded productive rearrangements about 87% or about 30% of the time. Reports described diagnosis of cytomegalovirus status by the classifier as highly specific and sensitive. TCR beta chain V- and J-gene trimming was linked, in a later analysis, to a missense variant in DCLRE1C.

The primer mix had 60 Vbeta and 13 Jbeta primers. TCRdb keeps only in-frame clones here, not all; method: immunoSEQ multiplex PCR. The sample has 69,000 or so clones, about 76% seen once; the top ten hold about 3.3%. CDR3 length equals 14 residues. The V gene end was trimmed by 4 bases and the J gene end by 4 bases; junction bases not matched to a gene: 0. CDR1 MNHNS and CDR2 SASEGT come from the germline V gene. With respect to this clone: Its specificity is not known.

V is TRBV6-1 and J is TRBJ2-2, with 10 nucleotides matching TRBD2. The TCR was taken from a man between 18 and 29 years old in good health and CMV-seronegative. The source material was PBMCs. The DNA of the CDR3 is TGTGCCAGCAGTGGGACTAGCGGCACCGGGGAGCTGTTTTTT. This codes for CASSGTSGTGELFF.